The 21 T cell receptor beta chains reported below all come from one sample, sequenced in a study of CXCR3-negative and CXCR3-positive naive CD8 T cells. No cognate antigen is known for these TCRs. Overall study results and limits: TRB CDR3 hydrophobicity was greater in CXCR3-positive naive cells than in CXCR3-negative naive cells.

UMI-labeled 5' RACE yielded the TRB cDNA libraries. One entry per CDR3 protein, without DNA, is what TCRdb gives after re-calling the 5' RACE reads. The repertoire table contains approximately 89,000 distinct CDR3 sequences. Sequenced input: naive CXCR3+ CD8+ T cells from blood. Subset in this sample: CD45RO-CCR7+CD27+CD95- naive CD8+ T cells expressing CXCR3 (TNR3+). These TCRs come from a human donor in good health. Some clones in this sample may be carry-over from other donors' samples.

The rearrangement links TRBV7-3 to TRBJ2-1; TCRdb lists TRBD2, though no DNA is available to test this call. Germline V gives CDR1 SGHTA, CDR2 FQGTGA. The CDR3 is 16 residues long. CDR3: CASSLSSGEGYNEQFF.

The rearrangement links TRBV5-5 to TRBJ2-1; TCRdb's D gene call, TRBD2, goes unchecked for lack of DNA. Germline CDR1 reads SGHKS; CDR2 reads YYEKEE (reference sequence). This CDR3 spans 15 amino acids. CDR3: CASSIGLASINEQFF.

The chain is built from TRBV29-1 and TRBJ2-7; TCRdb picks TRBD1, but there is no DNA to check that call. This CDR3 comprises 13 residues. The germline gives CDR1 SQVTM, CDR2 ANQGSEA. CDR3 region: CSVAQGKTYEQYF.

This sequence joins TRBV19 and TRBJ2-1. The CDR3 covers 15 residues. CDR1 and CDR2 from the germline V gene are LNHDA and SQIVND (reference sequence). This CDR3 reads CATAKLANSYNEQFF. Filled out from reference TRBV19 and TRBJ2-1, the complete variable domain reads DGGITQSPKYLFRKEGQNVTLSCEQNLNHDAMYWYRQDPGQGLRLIYYSQIVNDFQKGDIAEGYSVSREKKESFPLTVTSAQKNPTAFYLCATAKLANSYNEQFFGPGTRLTVL.

This chain links TRBV7-9 with TRBJ2-5; with no DNA, the TCRdb D assignment of TRBD2 cannot be verified. Germline assignment: CDR1 SEHNR and CDR2 FQNEAQ (reference sequence). The CDR3 sequence is 16 residues long. CDR3 residues: CASSGGLGRRKETQYF.

The rearrangement joins TRBV3-1 to TRBJ2-2; TCRdb outputs TRBD1, but without DNA this stays unchecked. Germline CDR1 is LGHDT and CDR2 is YNNKEL (reference sequence). The CDR3 runs 14 residues. CDR3 amino acids: CASRDQGTTGELFF.

The chain joins TRBV7-6 to TRBJ2-5; TCRdb selects TRBD1, and the lack of DNA leaves this call unchecked. Germline V gene lookup returns CDR1 SGHVS and CDR2 FNYEAQ. The CDR3 has 14 residues. CDR3 amino acids: CASSLRGAGETQYF.

The chain has TRBV20-1 and TRBJ2-1. Per germline, CDR1 DFQATT and CDR2 SNEGSKA (reference sequence). The CDR3 is made up of 15 amino acids. CDR3 amino acids: CSARDLVANYNEQFF.

This chain joins TRBV10-3 and TRBJ2-5; as DNA is missing, the TRBD2 call by TCRdb cannot be tested. This CDR3 is 17 amino acids long. Germline V gives CDR1 ENHRY, CDR2 SYGVKD. The CDR3 sequence: CAISGFGGASPGETQYF.

The J gene is TRBJ2-3, the V gene TRBV28; the D call from TCRdb, TRBD2, cannot be confirmed without DNA. The CDR3 covers 17 residues. CDR1 is MDHEN and CDR2 is SYDVKM in the germline V gene. CDR3 protein: CASSLPPSGRPTDTQYF.

J is TRBJ2-2 and V is TRBV29-1; the D call from TCRdb, TRBD2, cannot be confirmed without DNA. Germline loops: CDR1 SQVTM, CDR2 ANQGSEA. This CDR3 is 14 amino acids long. CDR3 protein: CSAALAGGPGELFF.

This sequence joins TRBV12-3 or TRBV12-4 and TRBJ2-3. The length of the CDR3 is 13 residues. The chain's CDR3 is CASVGHSTDTQYF.

This sequence joins TRBV5-6 and TRBJ2-3; without DNA, the TCRdb call of TRBD2 cannot be checked. The CDR3 extends over 14 amino acids. Germline CDR1 is SGHDT and CDR2 is YYEEEE. CDR3 sequence reads: CASSFGQGLNTQYF.

The CDR3: CATSAGLAGFKDDNEQFF. The chain carries TRBV24-1 and TRBJ2-1; TCRdb gives TRBD2 as the D gene, but with no DNA this cannot be confirmed. CDR1 KGHDR and CDR2 SFDVKD come from the germline V gene. This CDR3 is 18 amino acids long.

The V and J genes are TRBV2 and TRBJ2-7; TCRdb gives TRBD1 as the D gene, but with no DNA this cannot be confirmed. In germline, CDR1 is SNHLY, CDR2 FYNNEI. The CDR3 spans 14 residues. This chain's CDR3 is CASSDRGATYEQYF.

V usage is TRBV9 and J usage is TRBJ2-7; the TRBD2 assignment by TCRdb is unverifiable without DNA. The CDR3 is made up of 15 amino acids. CDR1 and CDR2 from the germline V gene are SGDLS and YYNGEE. CDR3 amino acids: CASSVGGRTLGEQYF.

The rearrangement joins TRBV5-1 to TRBJ2-2; the D gene TCRdb calls, TRBD2, cannot be checked with no DNA. Germline CDR1 and CDR2: SGHRS and YFSETQ. The CDR3 totals 17 residues. CDR3 protein: CASSPRGGLAEGGELFF.

The genes are TRBV7-9 and TRBJ2-7; TCRdb reports TRBD2, a call that lacks DNA to check it against. This CDR3 has 15 residues. Germline assignment: CDR1 SEHNR and CDR2 FQNEAQ (reference sequence). The CDR3 region is CASSTREGSNYEQYF. The full variable domain, rest sourced from reference TRBV7-9 and TRBJ2-7, is DTGVSQNPRHKITKRGQNVTFRCDPISEHNRLYWYRQTLGQGPEFLTYFQNEAQLEKSRLLSDRFSAERPKGSFSTLEIQRTEQGDSAMYLCASSTREGSNYEQYFGPGTRLTVT.

The chain combines TRBV6-2 or TRBV6-3 with TRBJ2-7. Germline CDR1 and CDR2: MNHEY and SVGEGT. The CDR3 is made up of 11 amino acids. This CDR3 reads CASSLDHEQYF.

The J gene is TRBJ2-3, the V gene TRBV7-2; no DNA is available, so the TRBD2 call from TCRdb remains unchecked. The CDR3 runs to 15 residues. Looked up from germline, CDR1 is SGHTA and CDR2 is FQGNSA. The CDR3: CASSLLGGSTDTQYF.

The V and J genes are TRBV28 and TRBJ2-2. Germline V gene lookup returns CDR1 MDHEN and CDR2 SYDVKM. The CDR3 totals 14 residues. CDR3 loop: CASSSYRRPGELFF. Drawing the rest from reference TRBV28 and TRBJ2-2, the complete variable domain is DVKVTQSSRYLVKRTGEKVFLECVQDMDHENMFWYRQDPGLGLRLIYFSYDVKMKEKGDIPEGYSVSREKKERFSLILESASTNQTSMYLCASSSYRRPGELFFGEGSRLTVL.